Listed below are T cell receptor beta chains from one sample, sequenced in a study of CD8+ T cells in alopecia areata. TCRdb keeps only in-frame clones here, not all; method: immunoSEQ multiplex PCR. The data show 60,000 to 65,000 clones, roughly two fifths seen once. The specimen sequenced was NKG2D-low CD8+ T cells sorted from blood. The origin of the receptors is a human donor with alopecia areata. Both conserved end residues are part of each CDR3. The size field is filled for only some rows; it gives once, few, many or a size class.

CASSPARQGYEQYF TRBV4-3 once
CATEAPGELFF TRBV7-9 medium-sized
CASSLGLRRLKGPYEQYF TRBV5-1 once
CASSVAGGAQDGYTF TRBV9 -
CASSLLWTNSPLHF TRBV7-9 -
CASSLELQGGNQPQHF TRBV7-8 -
CSVEAGTLNEQFF TRBV29-1 -
CASSSRGSSYNEQFF TRBV6-5 -
CASSLGAREQYF TRBV13 once
CASSRGGAYEQYF TRBV11-2 -
CASSLALDRGGPYNEQFF TRBV7-9 -
CASTVPPLINYGYTF TRBV7-9 -
CASSPLKTQGTLNQPQHF TRBV7-8 -
CASSQGGRGQGIYEQYF TRBV4-3 -
CAWRAPYNEQFF TRBV30 -
CAISEWAGDRGRETQYF TRBV10-3 -
CASSEYVGSGYEQYF TRBV2 -
CASSPLSVQETQYF TRBV10-2 -
CASSFIANTGELFF TRBV7-8 -
CASSRVRGGDEQYF TRBV5-1 -
CASSPEGQGVSNYGYTF TRBV5-1 -
CATSSETGANVLTF TRBV15 many
CASSSGGSTHEQYF TRBV7-3 many
CSVGTSGRASDTQYF TRBV29-1 -